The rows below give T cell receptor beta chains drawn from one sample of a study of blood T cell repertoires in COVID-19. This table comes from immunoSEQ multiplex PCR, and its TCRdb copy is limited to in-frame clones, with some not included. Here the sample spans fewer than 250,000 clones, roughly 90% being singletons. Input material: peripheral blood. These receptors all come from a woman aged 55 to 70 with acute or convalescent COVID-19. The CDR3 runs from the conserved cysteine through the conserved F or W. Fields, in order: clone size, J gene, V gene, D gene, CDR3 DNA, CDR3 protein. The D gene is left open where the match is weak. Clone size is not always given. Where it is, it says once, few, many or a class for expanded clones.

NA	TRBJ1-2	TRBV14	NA	TGTGCCAGCAGCCAAGATCCCCGGCGGGCCACCGGCTACACCTTC	CASSQDPRRATGYTF
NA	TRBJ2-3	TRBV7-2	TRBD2	TGTGCCAGCAGTCGAATTAGCGGGGTAGTAGATACGCAGTATTTT	CASSRISGVVDTQYF
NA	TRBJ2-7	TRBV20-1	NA	TGCAGTGCTAGTTCCGGACTAGGGGGGGCCAACGAGCAGTACTTC	CSASSGLGGANEQYF
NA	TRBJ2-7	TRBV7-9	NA	TGTGCCAGCAGCTTATCCCGACTGACCTACGAGCAGTACTTC	CASSLSRLTYEQYF
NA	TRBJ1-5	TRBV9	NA	TGTGCCAGCAGCGTAGAGGGGGTTAGCAATCAGCCCCAGCATTTT	CASSVEGVSNQPQHF
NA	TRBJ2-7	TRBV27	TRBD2	TGTGCCAGTTCCTTCATCGGGGGGTTGGGTGAGCAGTACTTC	CASSFIGGLGEQYF
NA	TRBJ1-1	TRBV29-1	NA	TGCAGCGTCTTCGGGGGGAACACTGAAGCTTTCTTT	CSVFGGNTEAFF
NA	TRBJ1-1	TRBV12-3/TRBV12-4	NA	TGTGCCAGCAGTTTCGGGTTTGAAGCTTTCTTT	CASSFGFEAFF
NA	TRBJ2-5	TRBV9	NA	TGTGCCAGCAGCGTAGGCGACCAAGAGACCCAGTACTTC	CASSVGDQETQYF
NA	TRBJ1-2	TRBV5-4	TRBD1	TGTGCCAGCAGCGCGAACAGGGGGCTCTATGGCTACACCTTC	CASSANRGLYGYTF
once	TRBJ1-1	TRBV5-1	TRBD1	TGCGCCAGCAAGATTAATCGGGACAGGGCGGTAGCTTTCTTT	CASKINRDRAVAFF
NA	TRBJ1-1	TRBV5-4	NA	TGTGCCAGCAGCTCCTCTGGGGTGGGAGCTCCGGGAATGACTGAAGCTTTCTTT	CASSSSGVGAPGMTEAFF
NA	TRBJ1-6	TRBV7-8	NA	TGTGCCAGCAGCTTAGTCGGGTCGGCGGGGACACCCCTCCACTTT	CASSLVGSAGTPLHF
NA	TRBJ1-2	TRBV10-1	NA	TGCGCCAGCAGTGAGGACACTCTCTATGGCTACACCTTC	CASSEDTLYGYTF
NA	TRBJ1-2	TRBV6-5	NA	TGTGCCAGCAGTCAGGACAGAGTGGTAGGCTATGGCTACACCTTC	CASSQDRVVGYGYTF
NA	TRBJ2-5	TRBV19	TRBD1	TGTGCCAGTAGGAAGGCCGGGACAGGGGAGACCCAGTACTTC	CASRKAGTGETQYF
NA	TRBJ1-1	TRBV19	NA	TGTGCCAGTAGTATAGACTTTATTGAAGCTTTCTTT	CASSIDFIEAFF
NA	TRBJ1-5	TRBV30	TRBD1	TGTGCCTGGGGGGGACAGGGGTCCTATCAGCCCCAGCATTTT	CAWGGQGSYQPQHF
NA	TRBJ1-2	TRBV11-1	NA	TGTGCCACCAAGGTGGCGGGCTATGGCTACACCTTC	CATKVAGYGYTF
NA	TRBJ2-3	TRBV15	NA	TGTGCCACCCGGGTAGGACATAGCACAGATACGCAGTATTTT	CATRVGHSTDTQYF